The sequence of this TCR beta chain was determined in a study of T cells in Graves' hyperthyroidism and ophthalmopathy. The table lists this clonotype with a few counts. Its antigen is unidentified. Study-wide results and limits: From stable hyperthyroidism, ophthalmopathy was separated by a 13 V-J model.

Germline V gene data show CDR1 as GTSNPN and CDR2 as SVGIG (reference sequence). The V end lost 2 bases, the J end lost 4 bases, and 9 bases lay between the germline ends. This CDR3 contains 12 residues. Amplification of TCR beta CDR3 regions was performed using RNA transcripts as template. The HTBI primer set served for first-round RT-PCR of the TCR CDR3. A single record per CDR3 protein comes from TCRdb applying MiXCR to the multiplex PCR reads. Here the sample spans roughly 570,000 distinct CDR3 sequences, just over 45% being singletons. Sequencing was carried out using peripheral blood or thyroid tissue (not recorded which). This TCR derives from a woman aged 18-29 years with Graves' hyperthyroidism. The chain joins TRBV30 to TRBJ2-7, with D maybe TRBD2 (6 bases). CDR3 amino acids: CAWSPRGYEQYF. The CDR3 nucleotides read TGTGCCTGGAGTCCTCGGGGGTACGAGCAGTACTTC.